This is a list of T cell receptor beta chains from one sample in a study of blood T cells in healthy people across ages. TCRdb ran MiXCR on the 5' RACE reads and lists one entry per CDR3 protein. The sample includes about 1.1 million distinct CDR3 sequences, more than 30% of them seen just once. Material: blood. The receptors here all came from a man aged 18 to 29 in good health. Each CDR3 is given without its conserved first and last residue.

V gene: TRBV12-3/TRBV12-4; J gene: TRBJ1-2; CDR3 protein: ASSPATVFHYGYT
V gene: TRBV5-5; J gene: TRBJ1-2; CDR3 protein: ASSPTGGQNYGYT
V gene: TRBV5-1; J gene: TRBJ1-2; CDR3 protein: ASSLPDRGAGYT
V gene: TRBV7-3; J gene: TRBJ2-1; CDR3 protein: ASSEGSTYEQF
V gene: TRBV10-3; J gene: TRBJ2-6; CDR3 protein: AISVAETGANVLT
V gene: TRBV20-1; J gene: TRBJ1-5; CDR3 protein: SARDPHLQPQH
V gene: TRBV12-3/TRBV12-4; J gene: TRBJ2-5; CDR3 protein: ASSLVQGDSQETQY
V gene: TRBV3-1; J gene: TRBJ1-2; CDR3 protein: ASSQDATARNT
V gene: TRBV7-2; J gene: TRBJ2-1; CDR3 protein: ASSKPYNEQF
V gene: TRBV5-1; J gene: TRBJ1-4; CDR3 protein: ASSLRTGGAGFGEKLF
V gene: TRBV5-5; J gene: TRBJ2-7; CDR3 protein: ASSLGFQTLLDEQY
V gene: TRBV4-1; J gene: TRBJ1-2; CDR3 protein: ASSQDGNGRPNYGYT
V gene: TRBV12-3/TRBV12-4; J gene: TRBJ1-5; CDR3 protein: ASRGQGASNQPRH
V gene: TRBV29-1; J gene: TRBJ2-3; CDR3 protein: SVVVRITDTQY
V gene: TRBV6-2/TRBV6-3; J gene: TRBJ2-5; CDR3 protein: ASSRTPTEYQETQY
V gene: TRBV20-1; J gene: TRBJ2-3; CDR3 protein: SARGQGDTQY
V gene: TRBV11-2; J gene: TRBJ2-6; CDR3 protein: ASSLTGRLTGANVLT
V gene: TRBV11-3; J gene: TRBJ2-3; CDR3 protein: ASSSINTDTQY
V gene: TRBV6-5; J gene: TRBJ2-2; CDR3 protein: ASSYRRFTGELF
V gene: TRBV6-5; J gene: TRBJ2-4; CDR3 protein: ASSSPGAGTKNIQY
V gene: TRBV28; J gene: TRBJ2-4; CDR3 protein: ASSLRGRVKNIQY
V gene: TRBV7-9; J gene: TRBJ1-4; CDR3 protein: ASSLYRREKLF
V gene: TRBV20-1; J gene: TRBJ1-2; CDR3 protein: SARDLMELFT
V gene: TRBV4-1; J gene: TRBJ1-4; CDR3 protein: ASSQDGKATNEKLF
V gene: TRBV9; J gene: TRBJ1-6; CDR3 protein: ASSGTGDSYNSPLH
V gene: TRBV29-1; J gene: TRBJ2-7; CDR3 protein: SVDGDSLNSYEQY